This TCR beta chain came from a study of T cell responses to AZD1222 COVID-19 vaccine. Study in general: Second-dose schedules of about 4 or about 12 weeks were combined.

TCRdb's copy holds only in-frame clones and misses some; the assay was immunoSEQ multiplex PCR. The sample carries over 100,000 clones, 92% recorded once. CDR3 length: 13 amino acids. Trimming pared 1 base from V and 3 bases from J, leaving 10 bases between. Germline V gene sequence: CDR1 GTSNPN, CDR2 SVGIG (reference sequence). As to this clone: The antigen remains undetermined.

Points from the study as a whole: Researchers took repertoire samples only after the peak T cell response had come. Spike-specific TCRs gained breadth and depth after people received two AZD1222 doses. Spike was spanned by vaccine-associated CD4 TCRs, with dominance at 160-218 and 743-854.

This TCR was recovered from an adult in good health. This chain links TRBV30 with TRBJ2-7, with a possible D match to TRBD1 (5 bases). This material consisted of peripheral blood, taken on day 0 of AZD1222 vaccination. DNA of the CDR3: TGTGCCTGGAGTGCAGGGTTGGGCTACGAGCAGTACGTC. This gives the protein CAWSAGLGYEQYV.